Listed below are T cell receptor beta chains from one sample, sequenced in a study of regulatory T cells in long-lasting Graves disease. Each CDR3 protein gets one entry after TCRdb re-called the multiplex PCR reads with MiXCR. The sample yields over 450,000 distinct CDR3 sequences, around 12% seen once. The data were also submitted as part of a second study, on T cells in Graves' hyperthyroidism and ophthalmopathy.

The material sequenced was peripheral blood mononuclear cells (PBMCs), taken at new diagnosis, from a patient treated with antithyroid drugs. The receptors stem from a woman aged 25 to 39 with Graves disease. Both conserved end residues are part of each CDR3. A D gene is named only where the DNA matches it firmly. Clone size is not always given. Where it is, it says once, few, many or a class for expanded clones.

j_gene: TRBJ2-3
abundance: many
len: 17
d_gene: TRBD2
v_gene: TRBV6-1
CDR3aa: CASSPNGLAGVKDTQYF
CDR3nt: TGTGCCAGCAGCCCAAACGGACTAGCGGGAGTTAAAGATACGCAGTATTTT

j_gene: TRBJ2-7
abundance: NA
len: 14
d_gene: TRBD2
v_gene: TRBV6-1
CDR3aa: CASRGGLAGDEQYF
CDR3nt: TGTGCCAGCAGAGGGGGACTAGCGGGTGACGAGCAGTACTTC

j_gene: TRBJ1-1
abundance: many
len: 12
d_gene: NA
v_gene: TRBV2
CDR3aa: CASGKQGPEAFF
CDR3nt: TGTGCCAGCGGAAAGCAGGGCCCTGAAGCTTTCTTT

j_gene: TRBJ2-5
abundance: many
len: 15
d_gene: TRBD2
v_gene: TRBV24-1
CDR3aa: CATSDRMDPGGTQYF
CDR3nt: TGTGCCACCAGTGACCGCATGGACCCGGGAGGGACCCAGTACTTC

j_gene: TRBJ2-7
abundance: many
len: 15
d_gene: TRBD2
v_gene: TRBV28
CDR3aa: CASTKTSGLSYEQYF
CDR3nt: TGTGCCAGCACCAAAACTAGCGGCCTCTCCTACGAGCAGTACTTC

j_gene: TRBJ2-7
abundance: NA
len: 13
d_gene: NA
v_gene: TRBV29-1
CDR3aa: CSARDGSSYEQYF
CDR3nt: TGCAGCGCTCGGGACGGAAGCTCCTACGAGCAGTACTTC

j_gene: TRBJ1-2
abundance: many
len: 15
d_gene: NA
v_gene: TRBV6-5
CDR3aa: CASSYGGARGYGYTF
CDR3nt: TGTGCCAGCAGTTACGGGGGGGCGCGAGGCTATGGCTACACCTTC

j_gene: TRBJ1-4
abundance: many
len: 14
d_gene: NA
v_gene: TRBV2
CDR3aa: CASSVRGSGEKLFF
CDR3nt: TGTGCCAGCAGTGTACGGGGGTCGGGGGAAAAACTGTTTTTT

j_gene: TRBJ2-7
abundance: many
len: 14
d_gene: TRBD2
v_gene: TRBV12-3/TRBV12-4
CDR3aa: CASSKAGVTYEQYF
CDR3nt: TGTGCCAGCAGCAAAGCGGGAGTTACATACGAGCAGTACTTC

j_gene: TRBJ2-3
abundance: few
len: 15
d_gene: NA
v_gene: TRBV13
CDR3aa: CANSHLLGWTDTQYF
CDR3nt: TGTGCCAACTCACACTTGCTGGGGTGGACAGATACGCAGTATTTT

j_gene: TRBJ1-6
abundance: NA
len: 12
d_gene: NA
v_gene: TRBV6-2/TRBV6-3
CDR3aa: CASSYLYSPLHF
CDR3nt: TGTGCCAGCAGTTACCTCTATTCACCCCTCCACTTT

j_gene: TRBJ1-2
abundance: few
len: 15
d_gene: TRBD1
v_gene: TRBV6-5
CDR3aa: CASSSIRGLDYGYTF
CDR3nt: TGTGCCAGCAGTTCTATCAGGGGGCTGGACTATGGCTACACCTTC

j_gene: TRBJ2-7
abundance: many
len: 14
d_gene: NA
v_gene: TRBV3-1
CDR3aa: CASSQERSSYEQYF
CDR3nt: TGTGCCAGCAGCCAAGAACGGAGCTCCTACGAGCAGTACTTC

j_gene: TRBJ2-1
abundance: many
len: 12
d_gene: NA
v_gene: TRBV11-2
CDR3aa: CASSLVLGEQFF
CDR3nt: TGTGCCAGCAGCTTAGTTCTGGGTGAGCAGTTCTTC

j_gene: TRBJ1-2
abundance: NA
len: 14
d_gene: NA
v_gene: TRBV6-1
CDR3aa: CASRDRRFYYGYTF
CDR3nt: TGTGCCAGCAGGGATCGTCGGTTTTACTATGGCTACACCTTC

j_gene: TRBJ2-6
abundance: NA
len: 18
d_gene: NA
v_gene: TRBV6-1
CDR3aa: CASGILEGFDSGANVLTF
CDR3nt: TGTGCCAGCGGTATTCTGGAGGGATTCGACTCTGGGGCCAACGTCCTGACTTTC

j_gene: TRBJ2-7
abundance: few
len: 15
d_gene: TRBD2
v_gene: TRBV5-1
CDR3aa: CASSLGGSGIYEQYF
CDR3nt: TGTGCCAGCAGCTTGGGTGGCAGCGGGATCTACGAGCAGTACTTC

j_gene: TRBJ1-1
abundance: many
len: 13
d_gene: NA
v_gene: TRBV6-1
CDR3aa: CATSIKYGFEAFF
CDR3nt: TGTGCCACCTCGATCAAATACGGCTTTGAAGCTTTCTTT

j_gene: TRBJ2-3
abundance: few
len: 17
d_gene: TRBD2
v_gene: TRBV11-2
CDR3aa: CASSDGLAGIRADTQYF
CDR3nt: TGTGCCAGCAGCGATGGGCTAGCGGGGATCAGAGCAGATACGCAGTATTTT

j_gene: TRBJ1-3
abundance: many
len: 13
d_gene: NA
v_gene: TRBV19
CDR3aa: CASSKVSGNTIYF
CDR3nt: TGTGCCAGTAGTAAGGTCTCTGGAAACACCATATATTTT

j_gene: TRBJ2-3
abundance: NA
len: 16
d_gene: NA
v_gene: TRBV20-1
CDR3aa: CSARSPGGPSTDTQYF
CDR3nt: TGCAGTGCTAGAAGCCCAGGAGGACCGAGCACAGATACGCAGTATTTT

j_gene: TRBJ1-1
abundance: NA
len: 12
d_gene: NA
v_gene: TRBV6-1
CDR3aa: CASGSLGTEAFF
CDR3nt: TGTGCCAGCGGATCCCTGGGCACTGAAGCTTTCTTT

j_gene: TRBJ2-7
abundance: many
len: 15
d_gene: TRBD2
v_gene: TRBV2
CDR3aa: CASTLGLAGSYEQYF
CDR3nt: TGTGCCAGCACCCTAGGACTAGCGGGATCCTACGAGCAGTACTTC

j_gene: TRBJ2-7
abundance: many
len: 17
d_gene: NA
v_gene: TRBV11-2
CDR3aa: CASSLSLPGGGQYEQYF
CDR3nt: TGTGCCAGCAGCTTATCCTTACCCGGGGGAGGACAGTACGAGCAGTACTTC

j_gene: TRBJ2-7
abundance: NA
len: 14
d_gene: NA
v_gene: TRBV7-6
CDR3aa: CASSLGAPRYEQYF
CDR3nt: TGTGCCAGCAGCTTAGGGGCCCCGAGGTACGAGCAGTACTTC

j_gene: TRBJ1-2
abundance: many
len: 13
d_gene: NA
v_gene: TRBV25-1
CDR3aa: CASSEYQSNGYTF
CDR3nt: TGTGCCAGCAGTGAATACCAATCGAATGGCTACACCTTC

j_gene: TRBJ2-5
abundance: many
len: 14
d_gene: TRBD1
v_gene: TRBV6-5
CDR3aa: CASSYLAGGETQYF
CDR3nt: TGTGCCAGCAGTTACTTGGCAGGGGGAGAGACCCAGTACTTC